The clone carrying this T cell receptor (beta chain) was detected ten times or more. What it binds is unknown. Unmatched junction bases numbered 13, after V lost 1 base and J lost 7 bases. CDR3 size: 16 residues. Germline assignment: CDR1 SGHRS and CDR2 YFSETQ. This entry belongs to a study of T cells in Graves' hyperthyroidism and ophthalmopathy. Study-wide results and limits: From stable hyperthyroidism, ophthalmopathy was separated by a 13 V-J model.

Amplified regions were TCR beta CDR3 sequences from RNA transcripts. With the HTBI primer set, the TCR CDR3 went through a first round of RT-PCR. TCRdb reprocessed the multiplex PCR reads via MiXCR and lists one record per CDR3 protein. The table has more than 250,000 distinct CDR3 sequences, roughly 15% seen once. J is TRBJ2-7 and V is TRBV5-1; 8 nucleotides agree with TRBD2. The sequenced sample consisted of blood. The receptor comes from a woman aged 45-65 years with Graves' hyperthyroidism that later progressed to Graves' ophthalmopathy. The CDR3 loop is CASSLRGGGPPREQYF. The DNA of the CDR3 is TGCGCCAGCAGCTTGCGGGGGGGAGGGCCCCCTAGGGAGCAGTACTTC.